The rows below give T cell receptor beta chains drawn from one sample of a study of technical replicates of blood from several donors. Here immunoSEQ multiplex PCR was the method, and the copy in TCRdb shows in-frame clones only, minus some. The data hold about 81,000 clones, with around 96% observed a single time. Input material: T cells isolated from PBMCs. Receptors were obtained from a human donor in good health. The CDR3 runs from the conserved cysteine through the conserved F or W. The order of the fields is clone size, D gene, J gene, V gene, CDR3 DNA, CDR3 protein. A D gene is named only where the DNA matches it firmly. Rows give clone size only sometimes, using once, few, many, or a class for an expanded clone.

>NA|TRBD1|TRBJ1-5|TRBV28
TGTGCCAGCAGTTTATACGGGACAGGCCATCAGCCCCAGCATTTT
CASSLYGTGHQPQHF
>NA|TRBD1|TRBJ1-1|TRBV5-1
TGCGCCAGCAGCCCCGACAGGGGCCTGGGGACTGAAGCTTTCTTT
CASSPDRGLGTEAFF
>once|TRBD1|TRBJ2-7|TRBV27
TGTGCCAGCAGCCCACGAGGGACAGGGCCCTACGAGCAGTACTTC
CASSPRGTGPYEQYF
>NA|TRBD1|TRBJ2-7|TRBV7-9
TGTGCCAGCAGCCCTACAGACAGGGCGTACGAGCAGTACTTC
CASSPTDRAYEQYF
>once|TRBD1|TRBJ1-1|TRBV27
TGTGCCAGCAGTTTATTCGGCGTCGCGGGACAGGCGAACACTGAAGCTTTCTTT
CASSLFGVAGQANTEAFF
>NA|NA|TRBJ2-1|TRBV6-5
TGTGCCAGCAGTTCCCCTCTCGGGCAGTTCTTC
CASSSPLGQFF
>NA|NA|TRBJ2-7|TRBV2
TGTGCCAGCAGAACAGGTTCCAGCTCCTACGAGCAGTACTTC
CASRTGSSSYEQYF
>NA|NA|TRBJ2-5|TRBV7-7
TGTGCCAGCAGCTCACAACTATCCCAAGAGACCCAGTACTTC
CASSSQLSQETQYF
>NA|TRBD1|TRBJ1-5|TRBV19
TGTGCCAGTAGTCTGACAGGGGATAGCAATCAGCCCCAGCATTTT
CASSLTGDSNQPQHF
>NA|NA|TRBJ1-5|TRBV19
TGTGCCAGTAGTCCGGGAGGGAGGGGAAGGCAGCCCCAGCATTTT
CASSPGGRGRQPQHF
>NA|NA|TRBJ1-2|TRBV2
TGTGCCAGCAATGCGGGTTCGGGGAGGGGGAACTATGGCTACACCTTC
CASNAGSGRGNYGYTF
>NA|NA|TRBJ1-6|TRBV18
TGTGCCAGCTCACTAGGCCCGGCCAGGAATTCACCCCTCCACTTT
CASSLGPARNSPLHF
>NA|NA|TRBJ1-3|TRBV4-2
TGTGCCAGTGGGGCCGACGGAAACACCATATATTTT
CASGADGNTIYF
>once|TRBD1|TRBJ1-2|TRBV2
TGTGCCAGCACCATACAGGGGGCTGGCTACACCTTC
CASTIQGAGYTF
>NA|TRBD1|TRBJ2-3|TRBV5-1
TGCGCCAGCAGCTTGGAAGCTAGGACAGGGGGGACAGATACGCAGTATTTT
CASSLEARTGGTDTQYF
>NA|NA|TRBJ2-3|TRBV27
TGTGCCAGCAGTTCGGCGGGATACGTGACAGATACGCAGTATTTT
CASSSAGYVTDTQYF
>once|NA|TRBJ2-1|TRBV4-2
TGTGCCAGCAGCCAAGGGGGGCTGCGGCTAGCGGACAATGAGCAGTTCTTC
CASSQGGLRLADNEQFF
>NA|NA|TRBJ1-2|TRBV11-3
TGTGCCAGCAGCTTATCACAGGGCGGCTATGGCTACACCTTC
CASSLSQGGYGYTF
>NA|NA|TRBJ2-7|TRBV11-3
TGTGCCAGCAGCCGGGCAGGGTCGGGCCCCTACGAGCAGTACTTC
CASSRAGSGPYEQYF
>NA|TRBD1|TRBJ1-2|TRBV6-5
TGTGCCAGCAGTTACACAGGGGGAAGCTATGGCTACACCTTC
CASSYTGGSYGYTF
>NA|NA|TRBJ1-6|TRBV6-4
TGTGCCAGCAGTGAACGGGCGGGACGGAATTCACCCCTCCACTTT
CASSERAGRNSPLHF
>NA|TRBD1|TRBJ1-2|TRBV2
TGTGCCAGCAGTGTTGGACAGGTCTATGGCTACACCTTC
CASSVGQVYGYTF
>once|NA|TRBJ2-2|TRBV7-9
TGTGCCAGCAGCTCCGCGCACAGGGACACGGTTCCGAACACCGGGGAGCTGTTTTTT
CASSSAHRDTVPNTGELFF
>NA|TRBD1|TRBJ2-3|TRBV9
TGTGCCAGCAGCGCCACAGGGGGCTATGGCACAGATACGCAGTATTTT
CASSATGGYGTDTQYF
>NA|NA|TRBJ2-5|TRBV5-4
TGTGCCAGCAGCTTGTCAGGCCGAGAGACCCAGTACTTC
CASSLSGRETQYF
>NA|TRBD1|TRBJ2-1|TRBV4-1
TGCGCCAGCAGCCTATCTCAGGACAGGGGGCGGGTTAACAATGAGCAGTTCTTC
CASSLSQDRGRVNNEQFF
>NA|TRBD1|TRBJ2-7|TRBV5-1
TGCGCCAGCAGCTTAGGGGGCCCCAGCGACTACGAGCAGTACTTC
CASSLGGPSDYEQYF
>NA|TRBD1|TRBJ2-2|TRBV19
TGTGCCACCGCCGGGACAGGGAACACCGGGGAGCTGTTTTTT
CATAGTGNTGELFF
>NA|TRBD2|TRBJ2-1|TRBV4-1
TGCGCCAGCAGGGCGGGACTAGCGGGAACTTCAAATGAGCAGTTCTTC
CASRAGLAGTSNEQFF
>NA|TRBD1|TRBJ1-4|TRBV19
TGTGCCAGTAGTATAGTGGGACAGGATGAAAAACTGTTTTTT
CASSIVGQDEKLFF
>NA|TRBD1|TRBJ2-1|TRBV5-6
TGTGCCAGCAGCTTAGGGACAGGGGGCTCCTACAATGAGCAGTTCTTC
CASSLGTGGSYNEQFF
>NA|TRBD2|TRBJ2-1|TRBV7-9
TGTGCCAGCAGCTCGGGACTAGCGGCGAAGTACTCCTACAATGAGCAGTTCTTC
CASSSGLAAKYSYNEQFF
>NA|NA|TRBJ1-5|TRBV5-8
TGTGCCAGCAGCTTGTCATCGCAGATCCCGAATCAGCCCCAGCATTTT
CASSLSSQIPNQPQHF